This is a list of T cell receptor beta chains from one sample in a study of beta chain features in type 1 diabetes. Clones were read by immunoSEQ multiplex PCR, and TCRdb kept only the in-frame ones, dropping some. The sample carries a few hundred thousand clones, 15% recorded once. The specimen sequenced was naive CD4+ T cells from blood. The source of these receptors is a man between 18 and 29 years old with type 1 diabetes. Each CDR3 is given with its conserved first and last residue. D genes are given only for firm matches. Clone size is not always given. Where it is, it says once, few, many or a class for expanded clones.

CATSTQGASEQFF	TGTGCCACCAGCACACAGGGGGCGAGTGAGCAGTTCTTC	few	TRBV15	TRBJ2-1	TRBD1
CSVQKPYRGEQYF	TGCAGCGTCCAAAAACCCTACAGGGGCGAGCAGTACTTC	.	TRBV29-1	TRBJ2-7	TRBD1
CASSPGQSQETQYF	TGCGCCAGCAGCCCGGGACAGTCCCAAGAGACCCAGTACTTC	few	TRBV4-3	TRBJ2-5	TRBD1
CAWTHTGELFF	TGTGCCTGGACTCACACCGGGGAGCTGTTTTTT	few	TRBV30	TRBJ2-2	.
CAIRGDSRQETQYF	TGTGCCATCAGAGGGGACAGTCGGCAAGAGACCCAGTACTTC	few	TRBV10-3	TRBJ2-5	TRBD1
CASSVGAGNQETQYF	TGTGCCAGCAGCGTAGGCGCAGGGAACCAAGAGACCCAGTACTTC	few	TRBV9	TRBJ2-5	.
CASSPSGRAANTQYF	TGTGCCAGCTCACCAAGCGGGAGGGCGGCAAATACGCAGTATTTT	few	TRBV18	TRBJ2-3	TRBD2
CSASGQETQYF	TGCAGTGCCAGCGGCCAAGAGACCCAGTACTTC	few	TRBV20-1	TRBJ2-5	.
CASSLGRDTEQYF	TGTGCCAGCAGTCTTGGCCGGGACACCGAGCAGTACTTC	.	TRBV6-5	TRBJ2-7	.
CASSQQQGATGELFF	TGTGCCAGCAGCCAACAACAGGGGGCCACCGGGGAGCTGTTTTTT	.	TRBV14	TRBJ2-2	TRBD1
CASSPRGGGYEQYF	TGTGCCAGCAGCCCTAGGGGCGGGGGCTACGAGCAGTACTTC	few	TRBV9	TRBJ2-7	TRBD2
CSVQGFGDTEAFF	TGCAGCGTACAGGGATTCGGGGACACTGAAGCTTTCTTT	.	TRBV29-1	TRBJ1-1	.
CASSPAGYEQYF	TGTGCCAGCTCACCAGCCGGCTACGAGCAGTACTTC	few	TRBV18	TRBJ2-7	.
CASSVGTGGRQETQYF	TGTGCCAGCAGCGTAGGGACAGGGGGGCGCCAAGAGACCCAGTACTTC	.	TRBV9	TRBJ2-5	TRBD1
CASTRTSVPRGFTGELFF	TGTGCCAGCACGAGGACTAGCGTGCCTAGGGGCTTTACCGGGGAGCTGTTTTTT	few	TRBV2	TRBJ2-2	TRBD2
CASSVTGDSYNEQFF	TGTGCCAGCAGCGTAACGGGGGACTCCTACAATGAGCAGTTCTTC	few	TRBV9	TRBJ2-1	.
CASSSLRGNNEQFF	TGTGCCAGCAGCTCGTTAAGAGGGAACAATGAGCAGTTCTTC	.	TRBV11-2	TRBJ2-1	.
CASSPGQDYGYTF	TGTGCCAGCAGCCCAGGCCAAGACTATGGCTACACCTTC	few	TRBV14	TRBJ1-2	.
CATSSLPMRVASGANVLTF	TGTGCCACCAGCTCTTTGCCAATGCGGGTCGCCTCTGGGGCCAACGTCCTGACTTTC	.	TRBV15	TRBJ2-6	.
CASSQEKRTPYNEQFF	TGCGCCAGCAGCCAAGAAAAGCGCACCCCCTACAATGAGCAGTTCTTC	few	TRBV4-3	TRBJ2-1	.
CASSNYTSGTGHNEQFF	TGTGCCAGCAGCAATTACACTAGCGGGACGGGTCACAATGAGCAGTTCTTC	few	TRBV21-1	TRBJ2-1	.
CASSSTGYRERVTGELFF	TGTGCCAGCAGCTCCACTGGATACCGGGAGAGGGTGACCGGGGAGCTGTTTTTT	.	TRBV7-9	TRBJ2-2	.
CAWSVSGSSYNSPLHF	TGTGCCTGGAGTGTATCTGGGAGCTCCTATAATTCACCCCTCCACTTT	few	TRBV30	TRBJ1-6	.
CASSVVGGRTDTQYF	TGTGCCAGCAGCGTAGTCGGCGGGCGCACAGATACGCAGTATTTT	.	TRBV9	TRBJ2-3	.
CASSRAPAGAIPEQYF	TGTGCCAGCAGTCGAGCCCCAGCGGGGGCCATCCCCGAGCAGTACTTC	.	TRBV6-6	TRBJ2-7	TRBD2
CASSLLVLETQYF	TGTGCCAGCAGCCTCCTCGTCCTGGAGACCCAGTACTTC	few	TRBV7-6	TRBJ2-5	.
CASSPWELAAYNEQFF	TGTGCCAGCTCACCATGGGAACTAGCGGCTTACAATGAGCAGTTCTTC	few	TRBV18	TRBJ2-1	TRBD2
CASSPSDEGYEQYF	TGTGCCAGCTCACCAAGCGACGAGGGCTACGAGCAGTACTTC	.	TRBV18	TRBJ2-7	.
CASSFSLSSYNEQFF	TGTGCCAGCAGCTTCTCATTGAGCTCCTACAATGAGCAGTTCTTC	few	TRBV9	TRBJ2-1	.
CASSRAPRADEQFF	TGCGCCAGCAGCCGCGCCCCTAGAGCGGATGAGCAGTTCTTC	.	TRBV5-1	TRBJ2-1	.
CAGSSSYYGYTF	TGTGCCGGCAGCTCCTCCTACTATGGCTACACCTTC	.	TRBV7-9	TRBJ1-2	.
CAWSVRGEGEQFF	TGTGCCTGGAGTGTGAGGGGGGAGGGTGAGCAGTTCTTC	few	TRBV30	TRBJ2-1	.
CSVGQGTILEQYF	TGCAGCGTCGGACAAGGGACAATCTTGGAGCAGTACTTC	few	TRBV29-1	TRBJ2-7	.
CASSLEQNYGYTF	TGCGCCAGCAGCTTGGAACAAAACTATGGCTACACCTTC	few	TRBV5-1	TRBJ1-2	.
CASSGAFTGELFF	TGCGCCTCCAGCGGGGCATTCACCGGGGAGCTGTTTTTT	.	TRBV5-1	TRBJ2-2	TRBD2
CASSSQGAGETQYF	TGTGCCAGCAGCTCGCAGGGGGCGGGGGAGACCCAGTACTTC	few	TRBV7-2	TRBJ2-5	TRBD1
CASSEQLGEGMYEQYF	TGTGCCAGCAGTGAACAGCTGGGGGAGGGTATGTACGAGCAGTACTTC	few	TRBV6-1	TRBJ2-7	TRBD2
CASIRRSTAGELFF	TGTGCCAGCATTAGACGGAGTACGGCCGGGGAGCTGTTTTTT	.	TRBV5-5	TRBJ2-2	.
CASGSGKLQETQYF	TGTGCCAGTGGTAGCGGGAAACTGCAAGAGACCCAGTACTTC	.	TRBV19	TRBJ2-5	TRBD2
CASSRNIGGGTKNIQYF	TGTGCCAGCAGCCGAAACATAGGAGGAGGGACCAAAAACATTCAGTACTTC	.	TRBV5-6	TRBJ2-4	.
CASSSTTGSNSPLHF	TGCGCCAGCAGCTCGACAACAGGGAGCAATTCACCCCTCCACTTT	few	TRBV5-1	TRBJ1-6	.
CAVSGRSNQPQHF	TGTGCTGTCTCTGGGCGTAGCAATCAGCCCCAGCATTTT	.	TRBV30	TRBJ1-5	.
CASRRTSGDSYEQYF	TGTGCCAGTAGGCGGACTAGCGGGGACTCCTACGAGCAGTACTTC	few	TRBV19	TRBJ2-7	TRBD2
CASSVAGQAHSPLHF	TGTGCCAGCAGCGTAGCGGGACAGGCTCATTCACCCCTCCACTTT	few	TRBV9	TRBJ1-6	TRBD1
CASSLYTSRETQYF	TGTGCCAGCAGTTTATATACTAGCCGGGAGACCCAGTACTTC	.	TRBV28	TRBJ2-5	.